One and the same sample provided the 22 T cell receptor beta chains below, sequenced in a study of technical replicates of blood from several donors. Repertoires were generated with immunoSEQ multiplex PCR, while TCRdb's copy carries only in-frame clones and drops some. This table holds about 80,000 clones, 95% to 99% found once. Source material: T cells isolated from PBMCs. These receptors all stem from a human donor in good health.

This clone is a singleton in its sample. The J gene is TRBJ2-7, the V gene TRBV6-6; D gene uncertain. The V gene's germline CDR1 is MNHNY and CDR2 SVGAGI (reference sequence). V was cut by 2 bases and J by 0 bases, with 8 bases left in between. The CDR3 runs 14 residues. The CDR3 protein is CASSYEPSSYEQYF. The CDR3, as DNA: TGTGCCAGCAGTTACGAACCGAGCTCCTACGAGCAGTACTTC.

The chain has TRBV25-1 and TRBJ1-2; 9 nucleotides agree with TRBD1. Germline V gene sequence: CDR1 MGHDK, CDR2 SYGVNS. V gave up 2 bases and J gave up 8 bases; unmatched junction bases: 3. CDR3 length: 13 amino acids. The CDR3: CASSEGTGNGYTF. Here the CDR3 DNA reads TGTGCCAGCAGTGAAGGGACAGGGAACGGCTACACCTTC.

This chain connects TRBV4-3 to TRBJ2-5, with TRBD1 matching 7 bases. The CDR3 has 15 residues. Trimming took 2 bases from V and 3 from J; bases not matched to a gene: 6. The germline V gene encodes CDR1 LGHNA and CDR2 YSLEER. The CDR3 sequence is CASSQSITGEETQYF. CDR3 sequence (DNA): TGCGCCAGCAGCCAATCCATTACAGGGGAAGAGACCCAGTACTTC.

The CDR3 sequence: CASSLGGLNYGYTF. The CDR3 DNA reads as TGTGCCAGCAGCTTAGGTGGACTGAACTATGGCTACACCTTC. This rearrangement joins TRBV7-9 to TRBJ1-2; D unresolved. This CDR3 comprises 14 residues. With 1 base removed from V and 2 bases from J, the gap between germline ends came to 8 bases. Germline CDR1 reads SEHNR; CDR2 reads FQNEAQ (reference sequence).

The V and J genes are TRBV15 and TRBJ2-7; 10 bases fit TRBD1. Germline-derived CDR1 and CDR2 are LNHNV and YYDKDF (reference sequence). V was clipped by 2 bases and J by 4 bases; unmatched bases: 5. CDR3 length: 15 amino acids. The DNA for the CDR3 is TGTGCCACCAGCAGACCGGGACAGGGGCTTTACGAGCAGTACTTC. Its translation: CATSRPGQGLYEQYF.

This chain uses TRBV9 with TRBJ2-2; tentatively, D is TRBD2 (6 bases). Germline V CDR1 and CDR2: SGDLS, YYNGEE. The CDR3 loop spans 16 amino acids. Between the trimmed V and J ends, which lost 4 bases and 6 bases, there was a span of 19 bases. For the CDR3, the DNA is TGTGCCAGCAGCCCAGAGGGGACTGGGGGGTCCGGGGAGCTGTTTTTT. This encodes CASSPEGTGGSGELFF.

The V and J genes are TRBV14 and TRBJ2-3; D uncertain. Trimming took 2 bases from V and 6 from J, leaving 6 bases between them. Germline lookup yields CDR1 SGHDN and CDR2 FVKESK. This CDR3 contains 12 residues. CDR3 loop: CASSQSADTQYF. The CDR3 region has the DNA TGTGCCAGCAGCCAAAGCGCGGATACGCAGTATTTT. The variable domain in full, with the rest retrieved from reference TRBV14 and TRBJ2-3, is EAGVTQFPSHSVIEKGQTVTLRCDPISGHDNLYWYRRVMGKEIKFLLHFVKESKQDESGMPNNRFLAERTGGTYSTLKVQPAELEDSGVYFCASSQSADTQYFGPGTRLTVL.

This rearrangement joins TRBV6-5 to TRBJ2-3; 8 nucleotides line up with TRBD2. The CDR3 is 15 amino acids. CDR1 is MNHEY and CDR2 is SVGAGI in the germline V gene. V was pared by 6 bases and J by 2 bases, with 7 bases of the junction left unmatched. Here the CDR3 reads CASSSPAGDTDTQYF. CDR3 nucleotides: TGTGCCAGCAGCTCTCCAGCGGGAGACACAGATACGCAGTATTTT.

J is TRBJ2-1 and V is TRBV10-3; 8 positions match TRBD2. J was trimmed by 5 bases and V by 11 bases; bases with no gene match: 8. Per germline, CDR1 ENHRY and CDR2 SYGVKD. The CDR3 contains 13 residues. The CDR3 loop is CALKGLGNNEQFF. The CDR3, as DNA: TGTGCCCTAAAGGGACTAGGGAACAATGAGCAGTTCTTC.

This clone was observed once. The CDR3 loop is CAWSPYYDRVVPNTEAFF. CDR3 coding DNA: TGTGCCTGGAGTCCGTATTATGACAGGGTGGTTCCCAACACTGAAGCTTTCTTT. The V and J genes are TRBV30 and TRBJ1-1; 7 bases fit TRBD1. Germline CDR1 is GTSNPN and CDR2 is SVGIG (reference sequence). The CDR3 has 18 residues. V lost 2 bases to trimming and J lost 2 bases; unmatched junction nucleotides: 17.

This rearrangement joins TRBV4-3 to TRBJ2-7; D is perhaps TRBD2 (6 bases). Trimming stripped 3 bases from V and 7 bases from J, with 16 bases between. The germline V gene encodes CDR1 LGHNA and CDR2 YSLEER. The CDR3 is 14 residues long. The CDR3 coding sequence is TGCGCCAGCAGCCATGGATTAGGAGGGAGGGAGCAGTACTTC. Amino acid sequence: CASSHGLGGREQYF.

The chain carries TRBV27 and TRBJ2-6; maybe TRBD1 (6 bases). Germline CDR1 and CDR2: MNHEY and SMNVEV (reference sequence). The V end was cut by 4 bases, the J end by 2 bases, with 12 bases between. The CDR3 runs 16 residues. The CDR3 region has the DNA TGTGCCAGCAGTTGGGGGACATCTACTGGGGCCAACGTCCTGACTTTC. Translation: CASSWGTSTGANVLTF.

The rearrangement uses TRBV27 and TRBJ2-7; 7 bases fit TRBD1. Germline CDR1 is MNHEY and CDR2 is SMNVEV (reference sequence). V gave up 5 bases and J gave up 1 base; unmatched junction bases: 8. This CDR3 contains 15 residues. CDR3 residues: CASSQTGMGSYEQYF. The CDR3 bases are TGTGCCAGCAGTCAGACAGGGATGGGTTCCTACGAGCAGTACTTC.

This sequence joins TRBV9 and TRBJ1-1; D not resolved. CDR1 and CDR2 from the germline V gene are SGDLS and YYNGEE. This CDR3 spans 14 amino acids. Trimming stripped 0 bases from V and 4 bases from J, with 10 bases between. The CDR3 DNA reads TGTGCCAGCAGCGTAGCTACTCGGGGCACTGAAGCTTTCTTT. Translation gives CASSVATRGTEAFF.

This rearrangement joins TRBV5-1 to TRBJ1-1; no clear D gene. This CDR3 is built from 13 residues. V was trimmed by 1 base and J by 3 bases, leaving 7 bases between them. CDR1 is SGHRS, CDR2 YFSETQ, per germline. This CDR3 reads CASSLSGDTEAFF. The CDR3 bases are TGCGCCAGCAGCTTGAGCGGAGACACTGAAGCTTTCTTT. Combining the CDR3 with reference TRBV5-1 and TRBJ1-1 gives the whole variable domain KAGVTQTPRYLIKTRGQQVTLSCSPISGHRSVSWYQQTPGQGLQFLFEYFSETQRNKGNFPGRFSGRQFSNSRSEMNVSTLELGDSALYLCASSLSGDTEAFFGQGTRLTVV.

The rearrangement uses TRBV28 and TRBJ2-7; TRBD1 aligns across 10 bases. Trimming took 6 bases from V and 0 from J; bases not matched to a gene: 5. The CDR3 consists of 15 residues. CDR1 is MDHEN and CDR2 is SYDVKM in the germline V gene. CDR3: CASRPGQGFSYEQYF. CDR3 bases: TGTGCCAGCAGGCCGGGACAGGGGTTCTCCTACGAGCAGTACTTC.

This chain connects TRBV27 to TRBJ2-7; TRBD2 aligns across 9 bases. The ends lost 6 bases at V and 3 bases at J; junction bases unmatched: 6. The CDR3 contains 14 residues. Germline V gives CDR1 MNHEY, CDR2 SMNVEV (reference sequence). CDR3 amino acids: CASRGLAGSYEQYF. For the CDR3, the DNA is TGTGCCAGCAGAGGTCTAGCGGGGAGCTACGAGCAGTACTTC.

This clone showed up just once. V and J are TRBV29-1 and TRBJ2-7; 8 positions agree with TRBD2. The CDR3 loop spans 13 amino acids. CDR1 and CDR2 from the germline V gene are SQVTM and ANQGSEA. J gave up 0 bases and V 3 bases, and 1 base lay outside the gene matches. DNA of the CDR3: TGCAGCGTTGAGCGGGAGGCCTCCTACGAGCAGTACTTC. Amino acids: CSVEREASYEQYF.

This chain uses TRBV6-5 with TRBJ1-5; D may be TRBD1 (5 bases). The germline V and J ends were trimmed by 2 bases and 5 bases, with 10 bases remaining between them. The CDR3 consists of 14 residues. CDR1 is MNHEY and CDR2 is SVGAGI in the germline V gene. The CDR3 region is CASSYAGLHQPQHF. The CDR3 nucleotides read TGTGCCAGCAGTTACGCAGGGTTACATCAGCCCCAGCATTTT.

This clone has only one observation. CDR3 loop: CASSQGAAGANVLTF. DNA of the CDR3: TGCGCCAGCAGCCAGGGAGCTGCGGGGGCCAACGTCCTGACTTTC. This chain connects TRBV4-3 to TRBJ2-6; the D gene is possibly TRBD2 (5 bases). Germline CDR1 LGHNA, CDR2 YSLEER. Between the trimmed V and J ends, which lost 3 bases and 4 bases, there was a span of 10 bases. The CDR3 has 15 residues.

The J gene is TRBJ1-2, the V gene TRBV27; the match to TRBD1 covers 8 bases. The junction had 13 bases not matched to a gene; V was cut back by 5 bases and J by 8 bases. The CDR3 sequence is 15 residues long. Germline V gene lookup returns CDR1 MNHEY and CDR2 SMNVEV (reference sequence). CDR3 DNA sequence: TGTGCCAGCAGTCCATTCGGACAGGGTGGATCGGGCTACACCTTC. It is translated as CASSPFGQGGSGYTF.

The rearrangement uses TRBV6-1 and TRBJ1-2; TRBD1 might be the D (6 bases). Germline values: CDR1 MNHNS, CDR2 SASEGT. CDR3 length: 15 amino acids. The V gene lost 0 bases and the J gene lost 4 bases, with 12 bases spanning the gap. The CDR3 bases are TGTGCCAGCAGTGAAGCGTTACAGGGAGTCTATGGCTACACCTTC. It is translated as CASSEALQGVYGYTF.